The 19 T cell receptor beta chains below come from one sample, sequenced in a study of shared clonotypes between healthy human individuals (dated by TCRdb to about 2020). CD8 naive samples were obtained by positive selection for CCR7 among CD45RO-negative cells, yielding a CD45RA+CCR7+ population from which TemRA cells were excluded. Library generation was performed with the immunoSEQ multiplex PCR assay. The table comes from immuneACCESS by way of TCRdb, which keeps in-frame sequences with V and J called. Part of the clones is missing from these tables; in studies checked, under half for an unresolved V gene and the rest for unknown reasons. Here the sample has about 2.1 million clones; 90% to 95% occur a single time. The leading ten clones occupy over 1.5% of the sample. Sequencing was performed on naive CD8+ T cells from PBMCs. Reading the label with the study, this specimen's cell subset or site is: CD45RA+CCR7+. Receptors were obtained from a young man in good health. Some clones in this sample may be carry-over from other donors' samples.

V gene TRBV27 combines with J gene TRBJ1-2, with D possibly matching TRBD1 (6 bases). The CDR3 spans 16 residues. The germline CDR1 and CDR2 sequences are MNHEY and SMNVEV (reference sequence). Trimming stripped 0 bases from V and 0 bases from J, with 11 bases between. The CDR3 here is CASSLSYGDTNYGYTF. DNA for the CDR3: TGTGCCAGCAGTTTATCGTATGGGGACACTAACTATGGCTACACCTTC.

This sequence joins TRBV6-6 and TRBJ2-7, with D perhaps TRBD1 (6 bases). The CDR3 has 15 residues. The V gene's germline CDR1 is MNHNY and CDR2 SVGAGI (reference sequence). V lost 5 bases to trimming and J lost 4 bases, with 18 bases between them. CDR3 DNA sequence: TGTGCCAGCAGTACCGACAGGCACCCCGTTTACGAGCAGTACTTC. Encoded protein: CASSTDRHPVYEQYF.

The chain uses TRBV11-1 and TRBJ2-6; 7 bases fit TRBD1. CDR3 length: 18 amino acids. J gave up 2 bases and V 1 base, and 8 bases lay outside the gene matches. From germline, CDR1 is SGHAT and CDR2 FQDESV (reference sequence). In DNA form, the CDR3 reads TGTGCCAGCAGCTTAGTGTCTTTCGGGACAGCTGGGGCCAACGTCCTGACTTTC. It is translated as CASSLVSFGTAGANVLTF.

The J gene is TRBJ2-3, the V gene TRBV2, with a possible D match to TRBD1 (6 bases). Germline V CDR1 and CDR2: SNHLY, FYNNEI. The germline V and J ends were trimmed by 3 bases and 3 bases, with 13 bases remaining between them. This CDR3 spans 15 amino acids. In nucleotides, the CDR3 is TGTGCCAGCAGTGACTGGACAGAACCGACAGATACGCAGTATTTT. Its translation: CASSDWTEPTDTQYF.

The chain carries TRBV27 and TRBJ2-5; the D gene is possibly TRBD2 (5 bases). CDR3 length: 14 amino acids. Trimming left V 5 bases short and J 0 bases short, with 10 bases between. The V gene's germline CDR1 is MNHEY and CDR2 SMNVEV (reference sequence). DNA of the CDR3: TGTGCCAGCAGTAATCGAGGGAACCAAGAGACCCAGTACTTC. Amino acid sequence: CASSNRGNQETQYF.

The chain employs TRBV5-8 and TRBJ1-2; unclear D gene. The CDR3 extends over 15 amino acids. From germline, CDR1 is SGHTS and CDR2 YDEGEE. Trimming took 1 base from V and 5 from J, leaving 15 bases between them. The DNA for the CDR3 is TGTGCCAGCAGCTTGTTTGCCAACCTCGAGTATGGCTACACCTTC. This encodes CASSLFANLEYGYTF.

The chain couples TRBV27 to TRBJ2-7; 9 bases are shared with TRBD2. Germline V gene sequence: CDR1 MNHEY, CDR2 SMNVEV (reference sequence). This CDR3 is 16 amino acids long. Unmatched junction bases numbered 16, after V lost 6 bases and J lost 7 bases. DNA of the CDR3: TGTGCCAGCAGCCTACCGGGGTCTAGCGGGATAGGGGAGCAGTACTTC. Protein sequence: CASSLPGSSGIGEQYF.

DNA of the CDR3: TGTGCCAGCAGGGCCGGGACAGAGACCTATGGCTACACCTTC. Its protein is CASRAGTETYGYTF. The chain is built from TRBV6-1 and TRBJ1-2; 7 bases agree with TRBD1. J was trimmed by 4 bases and V by 6 bases; bases with no gene match: 8. Germline V gene lookup returns CDR1 MNHNS and CDR2 SASEGT. This CDR3 comprises 14 residues.

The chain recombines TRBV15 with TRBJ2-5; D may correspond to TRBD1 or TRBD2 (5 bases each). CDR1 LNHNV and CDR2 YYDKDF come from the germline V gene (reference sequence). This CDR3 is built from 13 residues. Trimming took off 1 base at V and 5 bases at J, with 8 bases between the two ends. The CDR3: CATSRAWGETQYF. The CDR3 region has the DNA TGTGCCACCAGCAGAGCTTGGGGGGAGACCCAGTACTTC. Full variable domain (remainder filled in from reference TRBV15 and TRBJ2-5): DAMVIQNPRYQVTQFGKPVTLSCSQTLNHNVMYWYQQKSSQAPKLLFHYYDKDFNNEADTPDNFQSRRPNTSFCFLDIRSPGLGDTAMYLCATSRAWGETQYFGPGTRLLVL.

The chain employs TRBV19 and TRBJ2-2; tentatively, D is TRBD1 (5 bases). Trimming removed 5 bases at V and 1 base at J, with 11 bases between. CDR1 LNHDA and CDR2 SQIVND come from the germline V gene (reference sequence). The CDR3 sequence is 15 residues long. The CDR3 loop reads CASSDRQRNTGELFF. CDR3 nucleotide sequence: TGTGCCAGTAGTGATCGACAGAGGAACACCGGGGAGCTGTTTTTT.

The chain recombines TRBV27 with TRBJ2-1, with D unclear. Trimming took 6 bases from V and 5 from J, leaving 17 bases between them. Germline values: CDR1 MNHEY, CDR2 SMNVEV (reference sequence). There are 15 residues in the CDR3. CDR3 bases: TGTGCCAGCAGGCCCGTCCCTTTGTGGGACAATGAGCAGTTCTTC. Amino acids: CASRPVPLWDNEQFF.

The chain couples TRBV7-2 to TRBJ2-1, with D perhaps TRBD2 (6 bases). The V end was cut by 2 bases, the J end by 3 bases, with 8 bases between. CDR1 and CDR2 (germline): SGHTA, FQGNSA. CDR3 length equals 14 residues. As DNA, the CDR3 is TGTGCCAGCAGCTTAATCGGGAGCTACAATGAGCAGTTCTTC. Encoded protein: CASSLIGSYNEQFF. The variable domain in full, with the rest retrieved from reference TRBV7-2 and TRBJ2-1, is GAGVSQSPSNKVTEKGKDVELRCDPISGHTALYWYRQSLGQGLEFLIYFQGNSAPDKSGLPSDRFSAERTGGSVSTLTIQRTQQEDSAVYLCASSLIGSYNEQFFGPGTRLTVL.

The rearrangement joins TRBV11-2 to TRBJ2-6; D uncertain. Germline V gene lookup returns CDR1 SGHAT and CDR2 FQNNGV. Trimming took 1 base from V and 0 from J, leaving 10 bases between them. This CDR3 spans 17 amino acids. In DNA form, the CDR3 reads TGTGCCAGCAGCTTAGTGGGATCGGACTCTGGGGCCAACGTCCTGACTTTC. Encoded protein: CASSLVGSDSGANVLTF.

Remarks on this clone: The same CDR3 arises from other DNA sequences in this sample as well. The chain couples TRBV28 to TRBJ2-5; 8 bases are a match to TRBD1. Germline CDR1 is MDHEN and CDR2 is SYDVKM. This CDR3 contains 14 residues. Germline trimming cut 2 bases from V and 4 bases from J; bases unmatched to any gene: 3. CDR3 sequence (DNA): TGTGCCAGCAGTTTAGGACAGGGTGGAGAGACCCAGTACTTC. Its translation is CASSLGQGGETQYF.

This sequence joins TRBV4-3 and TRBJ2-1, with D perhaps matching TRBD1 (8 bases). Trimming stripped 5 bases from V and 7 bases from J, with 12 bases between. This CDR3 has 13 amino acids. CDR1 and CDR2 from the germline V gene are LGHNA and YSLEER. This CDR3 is CASSYRGGNEQFF. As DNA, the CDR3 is TGCGCCAGCAGCTACAGGGGGGGGAATGAGCAGTTCTTC.

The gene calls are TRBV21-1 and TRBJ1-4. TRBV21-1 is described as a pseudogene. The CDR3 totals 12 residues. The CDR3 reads CASSKTCEKLFF. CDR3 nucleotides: TGTGCCAGCAGCAAGACTTGTGAAAAACTGTTTTTT.

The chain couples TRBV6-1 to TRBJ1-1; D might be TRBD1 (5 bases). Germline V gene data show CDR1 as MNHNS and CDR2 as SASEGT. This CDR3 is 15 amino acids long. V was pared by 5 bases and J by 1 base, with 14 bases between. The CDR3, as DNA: TGTGCCAGCAGTAGACGAGACAGAGCGAACACTGAAGCTTTCTTT. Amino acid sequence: CASSRRDRANTEAFF.

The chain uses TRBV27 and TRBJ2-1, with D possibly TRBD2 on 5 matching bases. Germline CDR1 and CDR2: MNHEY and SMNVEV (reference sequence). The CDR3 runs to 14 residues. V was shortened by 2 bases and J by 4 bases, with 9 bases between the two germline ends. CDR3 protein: CASSLDGEYNEQFF. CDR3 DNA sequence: TGTGCCAGCAGTTTAGACGGGGAGTACAATGAGCAGTTCTTC.

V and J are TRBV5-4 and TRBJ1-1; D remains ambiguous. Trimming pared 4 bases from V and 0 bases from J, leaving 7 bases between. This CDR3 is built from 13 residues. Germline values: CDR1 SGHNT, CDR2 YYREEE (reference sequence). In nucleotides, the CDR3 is TGTGCCAGCAGCCCGGATTTGAACACTGAAGCTTTCTTT. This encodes CASSPDLNTEAFF.